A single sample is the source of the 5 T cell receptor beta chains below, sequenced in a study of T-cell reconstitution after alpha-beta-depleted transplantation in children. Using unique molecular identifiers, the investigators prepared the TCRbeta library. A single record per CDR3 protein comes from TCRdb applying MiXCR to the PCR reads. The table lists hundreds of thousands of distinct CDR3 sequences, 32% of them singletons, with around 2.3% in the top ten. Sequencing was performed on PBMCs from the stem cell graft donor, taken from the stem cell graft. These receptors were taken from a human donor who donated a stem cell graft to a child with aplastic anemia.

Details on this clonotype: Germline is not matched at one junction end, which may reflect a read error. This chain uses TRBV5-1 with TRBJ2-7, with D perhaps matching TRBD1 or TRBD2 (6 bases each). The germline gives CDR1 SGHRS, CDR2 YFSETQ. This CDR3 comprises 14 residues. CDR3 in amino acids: CASSYRGLENEEYF. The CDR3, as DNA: TGCGCCAGCAGCTATCGGGGGCTAGAGAACGAGGAGTACTTC.

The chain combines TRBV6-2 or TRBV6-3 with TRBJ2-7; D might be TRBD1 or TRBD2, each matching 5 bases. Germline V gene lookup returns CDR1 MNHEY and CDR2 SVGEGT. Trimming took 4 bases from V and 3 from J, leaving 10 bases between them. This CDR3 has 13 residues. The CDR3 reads CASSWSGSYEQYF. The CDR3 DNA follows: TGTGCCAGCAGTTGGTCAGGGAGCTACGAGCAGTACTTC.

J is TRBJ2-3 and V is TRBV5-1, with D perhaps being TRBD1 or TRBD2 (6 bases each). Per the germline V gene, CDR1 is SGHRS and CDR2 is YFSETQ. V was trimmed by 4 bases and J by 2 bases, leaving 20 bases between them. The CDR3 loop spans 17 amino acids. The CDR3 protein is CASSPGAILQATDTQYF. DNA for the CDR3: TGCGCCAGCAGCCCGGGGGCTATACTACAGGCCACAGATACGCAGTATTTT.

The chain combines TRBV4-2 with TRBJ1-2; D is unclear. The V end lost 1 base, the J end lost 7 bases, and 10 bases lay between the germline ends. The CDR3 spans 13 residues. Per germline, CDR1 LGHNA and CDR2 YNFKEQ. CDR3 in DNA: TGTGCCAGCAGCCAAGGGGCCTTGGGTGGCTACACCTTC. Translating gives CASSQGALGGYTF.

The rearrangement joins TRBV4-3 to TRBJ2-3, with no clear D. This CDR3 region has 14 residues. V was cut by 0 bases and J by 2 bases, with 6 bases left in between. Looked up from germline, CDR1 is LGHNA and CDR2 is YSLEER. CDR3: CASSQDPNTDTQYF. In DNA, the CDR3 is TGCGCCAGCAGCCAAGATCCCAACACAGATACGCAGTATTTT.